The next 11 T cell receptor beta chains were all read from a single sample in a study of beta chain features in type 1 diabetes. Study results and caveats: For Type 1 diabetes patients, all four CD4+ subsets carried TCRB CDR3s that were moderately but significantly shorter.

The study reverse transcribed the entire isolated RNA, so it sequenced expressed TCRB transcripts. Only in-frame clones appear in the TCRdb table, and some are missing; sequencing was by immunoSEQ multiplex PCR. The data hold about 160,000 clones, with 6.5% to 8.5% observed a single time. Antigen specificity for these receptors is unknown. The sample taken for sequencing was central memory CD4+ T cells from blood. The origin of the receptors is a woman aged 18-29 years with type 1 diabetes.

This chain joins TRBV10-3 and TRBJ2-3; weak D call: TRBD1 (5 bases). Germline CDR1 is ENHRY and CDR2 is SYGVKD. Trimming removed 0 bases from V and 1 base from J, with 11 bases in between. The CDR3 is 16 amino acids. In nucleotides, the CDR3 is TGTGCCATCAGTGAGTCGGTACAGGTGCGCACAGATACGCAGTATTTT. It yields the protein CAISESVQVRTDTQYF.

The chain carries TRBV7-9 and TRBJ2-7; TRBD2 matches 8 bases. The germline gives CDR1 SEHNR, CDR2 FQNEAQ (reference sequence). CDR3 length equals 14 residues. V lost 4 bases to trimming and J lost 0 bases; unmatched junction nucleotides: 2. CDR3 amino acids: CASSSGTSSYEQYF. DNA for the CDR3: TGTGCCAGCAGCTCCGGGACTAGCTCCTACGAGCAGTACTTC.

There are a few counts of this clone. The chain uses TRBV7-2 and TRBJ1-3, with 7 nucleotides matching TRBD1. The CDR3 totals 15 residues. CDR1 SGHTA and CDR2 FQGNSA come from the germline V gene. V lost 0 bases to trimming and J lost 4 bases; unmatched junction nucleotides: 3. The CDR3 sequence: CASSLAPGQGNTIYF. The CDR3, as DNA: TGTGCCAGCAGCTTAGCGCCGGGACAGGGAAACACCATATATTTT.

This clone was seen only a few times. CDR3 DNA: TGTGCCAGCAGCTTGGGAGCCGCAGGGAACTCCTACGAGCAGTACTTC. Protein sequence: CASSLGAAGNSYEQYF. The V call is TRBV5-4, the J call TRBJ2-7; possible D gene TRBD1, 5 bases. The germline gives CDR1 SGHNT, CDR2 YYREEE (reference sequence). Trimming removed 0 bases at V and 0 bases at J, with 13 bases between. This CDR3 region has 16 residues. Based on the CDR3 plus reference TRBV5-4 and TRBJ2-7, the full variable domain is ETGVTQSPTHLIKTRGQQVTLRCSSQSGHNTVSWYQQALGQGPQFIFQYYREEENGRGNFPPRFSGLQFPNYSSELNVNALELDDSALYLCASSLGAAGNSYEQYFGPGTRLTVT.

This clone was detected a few times. The gene calls are TRBV7-2 and TRBJ1-2; D is possibly TRBD1 (5 bases). Germline-derived CDR1 and CDR2 are SGHTA and FQGNSA. The CDR3 consists of 13 residues. The V and J ends lost 4 bases and 4 bases respectively, with 10 bases between them. The CDR3 bases are TGTGCCAGCAGCTCCTCAGGGCCCTATGGCTACACCTTC. Its protein is CASSSSGPYGYTF.

This clone occurred a few times. The V gene is TRBV4-2, the J gene TRBJ1-5, with D perhaps TRBD1 (6 bases). Germline loops: CDR1 LGHNA, CDR2 YNFKEQ. There are 15 residues in the CDR3. Trimming stripped 3 bases from V and 4 bases from J, with 13 bases between. DNA of the CDR3: TGTGCCAGCAGCCAGGACAGAACGGGGAATCAGCCCCAGCATTTT. This translates into CASSQDRTGNQPQHF.

This clone was seen ten or more times. One end of the junction varies from germline; a read error may be responsible. Other DNA sequences from this sample encode an identical CDR3 as well. The gene calls are TRBV29-1 and TRBJ2-7; 11 nucleotides line up with TRBD1. The CDR3 runs 13 residues. Germline assignment: CDR1 SQVTM and CDR2 ANQGSEA. CDR3 loop: CSAEGTGGYEQYF. The CDR3 DNA is TGCAGCGCTGAAGGGACAGGGGGCTACGAGCAGTACTTC.

Only a few counts were recorded for this clone. Other DNA sequences in this sample translate to the same CDR3. DNA of the CDR3: TGTGCCAGCAGCCAAAGACAGCTAAACACTGAAGCTTTCTTT. It translates to CASSQRQLNTEAFF. The chain has TRBV6-5 and TRBJ1-1, with D possibly matching TRBD1 (5 bases). Germline CDR1 reads MNHEY; CDR2 reads SVGAGI. The CDR3 has 14 residues. V was trimmed by 6 bases and J by 2 bases, leaving 13 bases between them.

The table lists this clone with many counts. The rearrangement uses TRBV5-6 and TRBJ2-5; D gene uncertain. V was shortened by 4 bases and J by 0 bases, with 7 bases between the two germline ends. This CDR3 comprises 13 residues. Germline V gene data show CDR1 as SGHDT and CDR2 as YYEEEE. CDR3 DNA sequence: TGTGCCAGCAGCCACCGGGACCAAGAGACCCAGTACTTC. Encoded protein: CASSHRDQETQYF. The full variable domain, with the rest looked up from reference TRBV5-6 and TRBJ2-5, is DAGVTQSPTHLIKTRGQQVTLRCSPKSGHDTVSWYQQALGQGPQFIFQYYEEEERQRGNFPDRFSGHQFPNYSSELNVNALLLGDSALYLCASSHRDQETQYFGPGTRLLVL.

The chain recombines TRBV7-9 with TRBJ2-6; 8 bases align to TRBD1. After removal of 3 bases from V and 2 bases from J, the junction contained 6 bases not matched to a gene. Germline V CDR1 and CDR2: SEHNR, FQNEAQ (reference sequence). The length of the CDR3 is 17 residues. The CDR3 coding sequence is TGTGCCAGCAGCTTTCGGACAGGGCGGGCTGGGGCCAACGTCCTGACTTTC. Its protein is CASSFRTGRAGANVLTF.

This clone has a handful of counts. The J gene is TRBJ2-5, the V gene TRBV11-2; D is uncertain. From germline, CDR1 is SGHAT and CDR2 FQNNGV. The CDR3 consists of 11 residues. Trimming took 5 bases from V and 7 from J, leaving 8 bases between them. Here the CDR3 reads CASSPGGTQYF. The CDR3 DNA sequence: TGTGCCAGCAGCCCTGGCGGGACCCAGTACTTC.